This TCR beta chain was captured in a study of early stage breast cancer tumors. Clones were sequenced by immunoSEQ multiplex PCR, and TCRdb holds only the in-frame ones, with some missing. This sample has about 51,000 clones, with just under 80% found just once. Study-wide findings and caveats: Most shared enriched TCRB sequences were commonly generated ones.

This clone was found a few times. Its target is unknown. CDR1 is MNHEY, CDR2 SMNVEV, per germline (reference sequence). The CDR3 runs to 14 residues. V was clipped by 8 bases and J by 4 bases, with 17 bases between them. The receptor's source is a middle-aged person with breast cancer. V and J are TRBV27 and TRBJ2-5, with D perhaps TRBD2 (6 bases). Material for sequencing was blood. CDR3 sequence (DNA): TGTGCCAGCCGGACGGACTATCCTCGAGAGACCCAGTACTTC. This sequence encodes CASRTDYPRETQYF.